This T cell receptor (beta chain) is drawn from a study of technical replicates of blood from a few donors. Profiled with immunoSEQ multiplex PCR; TCRdb holds only in-frame clones, not every one. The sample shows some 63,000 clones, around nine tenths of them seen only once. This clone was seen a single time. The CDR3 length is 15 residues. Germline V gene sequence: CDR1 SGHNT, CDR2 YYREEE (reference sequence). V trimming: 4 bases; J trimming: 5 bases; junction bases outside the gene matches: 9. The sample taken for sequencing was PBMCs. The receptor was derived from a human donor in good health. Some clones in this sample may be carry-over from other donors' samples. The chain is built from TRBV5-4 and TRBJ2-5; TRBD1 aligns across 9 bases. The CDR3 bases are TGTGCCAGCAGCCAGAGTCCCGGGACAGGGGAGACCCAGTACTTC. It is translated as CASSQSPGTGETQYF.